The 9 T cell receptor beta chains reported below all come from one sample, sequenced in a study of shared clonotypes between healthy human individuals. Terminally differentiated effector memory CD45RA+ cells were excluded from the naive CD8 cells, which were CD45RO-negative and positively selected for CCR7. The protocol was immunoSEQ multiplex PCR, while the TCRdb copy is restricted to in-frame clones and leaves out a portion. The sample includes about 2.2 million clones, approximately 92% seen only once; the top ten take roughly 1.7%. Sequencing was performed on naive CD8+ T cells from PBMCs. The origin of the receptors is a man aged 18 to 29 in good health. Some clones in this sample may be carry-over from other donors' samples.

This clone was detected once. This chain joins TRBV5-1 and TRBJ2-1; D remains ambiguous. Deletions cut 4 bases from V and 0 bases from J, with 8 bases between. Germline loops: CDR1 SGHRS, CDR2 YFSETQ. The CDR3 loop spans 14 amino acids. The CDR3 here is CASSAWVSYNEQFF. In DNA form, the CDR3 reads TGCGCCAGCAGCGCTTGGGTCTCCTACAATGAGCAGTTCTTC.

The V and J genes are TRBV27 and TRBJ2-1; 13 nucleotides line up with TRBD2. Trimming took 4 bases from V and 8 from J; bases not matched to a gene: 5. The germline V gene encodes CDR1 MNHEY and CDR2 SMNVEV (reference sequence). CDR3 length equals 15 residues. The CDR3, as DNA: TGTGCCAGCAGTTCACTAGCGGGAGGGCCGTATGAGCAGTTCTTC. Its protein product is CASSSLAGGPYEQFF.

The J gene is TRBJ2-6, the V gene TRBV10-2; D is uncertain. Trimming removed 4 bases from V and 2 bases from J, with 27 bases in between. The germline V gene encodes CDR1 WSHSY and CDR2 SAAADI. The CDR3 is 21 amino acids. CDR3 nucleotides: TGCGCCAGCAGTGGGGTGGGCAGCACGTTGATCAATGCGACTGGGGCCAACGTCCTGACTTTC. It yields the protein CASSGVGSTLINATGANVLTF.

Comment on this clone: Different DNA sequences within this sample yield the same CDR3. This chain joins TRBV19 and TRBJ2-7, with 7 bases lining up with TRBD1. Germline V gene sequence: CDR1 LNHDA, CDR2 SQIVND (reference sequence). The junction had 4 bases not matched to a gene; V was cut back by 2 bases and J by 3 bases. CDR3 length equals 14 residues. The CDR3: CASSIRDRSYEQYF. CDR3 sequence (DNA): TGTGCCAGTAGTATAAGGGACAGAAGCTACGAGCAGTACTTC.

This chain uses TRBV7-2 with TRBJ2-7, with TRBD2 matching over 9 bases. The V gene's germline CDR1 is SGHTA and CDR2 FQGNSA. J gave up 3 bases and V 2 bases, and 2 bases lay outside the gene matches. The CDR3 length is 14 residues. CDR3 region: CASSLMTSGYEQYF. The CDR3 DNA sequence: TGTGCCAGCAGCTTAATGACTAGCGGCTACGAGCAGTACTTC.

The rearrangement uses TRBV6-6 and TRBJ1-1; tentatively, D is TRBD1 (5 bases). Germline values: CDR1 MNHNY, CDR2 SVGAGI (reference sequence). CDR3 length: 16 amino acids. V was trimmed by 0 bases and J by 0 bases, leaving 11 bases between them. The CDR3 DNA reads TGTGCCAGCAGTTACTCGGGGGGTATGCTGAACACTGAAGCTTTCTTT. Its protein is CASSYSGGMLNTEAFF.

This clone has a single count. The rearrangement uses TRBV5-1 and TRBJ2-7; D could derive from TRBD1 or TRBD2 (5 bases each). Germline values: CDR1 SGHRS, CDR2 YFSETQ. Trimming cost V 4 bases and J 2 bases, with 22 bases left between them. CDR3 length: 17 residues. The CDR3 loop is CASSLTPPRDGPYEQYF. The CDR3 nucleotides read TGCGCCAGCAGCCTCACCCCGCCCAGGGACGGCCCCTACGAGCAGTACTTC.

The genes are TRBV5-6 and TRBJ2-2; 15 bases fit TRBD2. CDR1 SGHDT and CDR2 YYEEEE come from the germline V gene. V shed 3 bases, J shed 4 bases, and the junction held 7 bases outside the gene matches. This CDR3 has 18 residues. This CDR3 is CASSSGLAGGWGTGELFF. The CDR3 coding sequence is TGTGCCAGCAGCTCAGGACTAGCGGGAGGGTGGGGCACCGGGGAGCTGTTTTTT.

V usage is TRBV6-5 and J usage is TRBJ1-2, with D perhaps matching TRBD1 (5 bases). Deletions cut 5 bases from V and 8 bases from J, with 12 bases between. Per germline, CDR1 MNHEY and CDR2 SVGAGI. There are 12 residues in the CDR3. For the CDR3, the DNA is TGTGCCAGCAGTCGGGACGGCCGAGGCTACACCTTC. Protein sequence: CASSRDGRGYTF.